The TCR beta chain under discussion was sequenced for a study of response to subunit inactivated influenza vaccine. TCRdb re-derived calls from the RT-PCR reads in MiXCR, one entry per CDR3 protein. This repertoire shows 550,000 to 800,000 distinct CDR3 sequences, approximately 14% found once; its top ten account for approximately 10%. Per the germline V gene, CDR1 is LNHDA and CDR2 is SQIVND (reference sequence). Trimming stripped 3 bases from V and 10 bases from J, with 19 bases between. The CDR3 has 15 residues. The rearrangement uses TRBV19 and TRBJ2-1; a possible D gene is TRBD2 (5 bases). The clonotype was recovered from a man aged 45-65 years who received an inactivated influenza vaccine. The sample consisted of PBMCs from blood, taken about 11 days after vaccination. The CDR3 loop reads CASSMGANRGGEQFF. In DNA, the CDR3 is TGTGCCAGTAGTATGGGTGCGAACCGAGGAGGCGAGCAGTTCTTC.